The T cell receptor beta chain described here comes from a study of post-analysis software for immune sequencing data (dated by TCRdb to 2015 to 2017). Background for the entire study: The recorded disease courses included relapsing-remitting, secondary progressive and progressive-relapsing multiple sclerosis, and some patients had no subtype annotation. The patient repertoires were set against 10 or so previously published healthy control repertoires from donors whose ages ranged from about 6 to 25 years. A subset of samples was prepared in parallel using single-end sample barcoding, then pooled and co-amplified after Illumina adapter ligation. Study-wide conclusions, independent of this receptor: Normalized Chao1 diversity was significantly lower in multiple sclerosis patients than controls, suggesting substantial peripheral T-cell clonal expansion. The control group was slightly older than the multiple sclerosis patient group. Patients showed significantly higher frequencies than controls for 4 or 5 TRBV segments, among them TRBV5-6, TRBV5-1 and TRBV20-1. When samples were clustered directly using the F measure, samples prepared in the same batch co-clustered strongly, which prompted a batch-effect correction.

The library came from PCR. Reads for this sample came from an Illumina HiSeq 2500. Unique molecular identifiers were incorporated into TCR beta cDNA libraries to reduce PCR and sequencing biases. Approximately 500,000 cDNA molecules were obtained per 1 to 10 million input T cells, so each molecule approximated one T cell. The patient libraries were prepared and sequenced using the same protocol as the earlier healthy control dataset. Within a given batch, samples were prepared together, multiplexed and sequenced on the same HiSeq lane. Per the authors' processing: MIGEC was used to process the raw barcoded reads, and molecular identifier groups with only a single read were discarded before consensus assembly and CDR3 extraction. VDJtools was used for post-analysis of the clonotype tables, and diversity was normalized by down-sampling every dataset to the size of the smallest sample. To correct batch-related cross-sample contamination, repertoire overlap clustering matched CDR3 amino acid sequences but not nucleotide sequences. The public reads were quality trimmed at Q25 with fastp and then assembled into clones with MiXCR by TCRdb, keeping productive beta chains. CDR3 protein duplicates are merged, each entry listing the most common genes and DNA. The V and J calls reflect TCRdb's pipeline rather than the authors' work. For this sample the table gives roughly 870,000 distinct CDR3 sequences, of which roughly 58% were detected only once. The leading ten clones occupy approximately 4.5% of the sample.

TCR beta repertoires were profiled from peripheral blood of 13 young patients with multiple sclerosis to demonstrate the VDJtools post-analysis software. The patients with multiple sclerosis were children and adolescents between about 6 and 17 years of age. This clonotype was found a few times. Its antigen remains undetermined. Base quality data are lacking; no much larger clone is found one base away. The germline V gene (reference sequence) provides CDR1 LNHDA and CDR2 SQIVND. The germline ends are 9 bases apart after V is trimmed by 1 base and J by 6 bases. Spanning cysteine to phenylalanine, the CDR3 consists of 13 amino acids. Solely the CDR3 DNA is kept, with 39 bases framed from the first base.

The sequence derives from a girl aged 5 to 17 with multiple sclerosis. Material for sequencing was blood. Here the chain combines TRBV19 and TRBJ1-2; no D segment can be confidently identified. The CDR3 region reads CASSIAAGNGYTF. The DNA reads as follows: TGTGCCAGTAGTATAGCAGCGGGGAATGGCTACACCTTC.